The 9 T cell receptor beta chains presented below share a single source sample, sequenced in a study of T cells in localized non-small cell lung cancer. Using immunoSEQ multiplex PCR, the repertoire was profiled, and TCRdb retains in-frame clones only, with some absent. The sample lists about 41,000 clones, 88% seen once, with around 2.5% in the top ten. The sample here was peripheral blood, taken before any cancer treatment. The receptors were sampled from an older female donor with stage I squamous cell lung carcinoma.

Points on this clone: Other DNA sequences in this sample translate to the same CDR3. This chain uses TRBV6-5 with TRBJ2-5; D ambiguous. The CDR3 has 12 residues. The V end was cut by 6 bases, the J end by 7 bases, with 12 bases between. Looked up from germline, CDR1 is MNHEY and CDR2 is SVGAGI. CDR3 DNA: TGTGCCAGCAGCCCTCCCACTGGGACCCAGTACTTC. Its translation: CASSPPTGTQYF.

The rearrangement links TRBV11-3 to TRBJ2-1; 12 bases line up with TRBD2. The CDR3 totals 15 residues. Germline V gene lookup returns CDR1 SGHNT and CDR2 YENEEA. Trimming cost V 5 bases and J 9 bases; bases outside gene matches: 8. The chain's CDR3 is CASSLTSGSRGEQFF. In DNA form, the CDR3 reads TGTGCCAGCAGCCTGACTAGCGGGAGTAGGGGTGAGCAGTTCTTC.

The rearrangement links TRBV5-1 to TRBJ2-2; weak D call: TRBD2 (6 bases). This CDR3 is built from 17 residues. V lost 4 bases, J lost 0 bases, and 16 bases lay in between. From germline, CDR1 is SGHRS and CDR2 YFSETQ. The CDR3 nucleotides read TGCGCCAGCAGCGTAACTAGCAGAAGGGCGAACACCGGGGAGCTGTTTTTT. Encoded protein: CASSVTSRRANTGELFF.

The chain is built from TRBV5-1 and TRBJ1-4; D uncertain. Germline V gene lookup returns CDR1 SGHRS and CDR2 YFSETQ. Deletions cut 3 bases from V and 1 base from J, with 10 bases between. This CDR3 is 15 amino acids long. The CDR3 is CASSSDGRTNEKLFF. CDR3 coding DNA: TGCGCCAGCAGCTCGGACGGGAGAACTAATGAAAAACTGTTTTTT.

The chain uses TRBV9 and TRBJ2-7; 13 bases fit TRBD2. Looked up from germline, CDR1 is SGDLS and CDR2 is YYNGEE. The CDR3 runs 15 residues. Trimming removed 2 bases from V and 5 bases from J; junction bases left unmatched: 4. The CDR3 is CASSVGLAGEHEQYF. Here the CDR3 DNA reads TGTGCCAGCAGCGTCGGACTAGCGGGAGAACACGAGCAGTACTTC.

The gene calls are TRBV2 and TRBJ1-5, with TRBD1 matching over 8 bases. In germline, CDR1 is SNHLY, CDR2 FYNNEI. With V trimmed by 5 bases and J by 6 bases, 6 bases remained unmatched. The CDR3 has 14 amino acids. CDR3 residues: CASSFTGGGQPQHF. The CDR3 coding sequence is TGTGCCAGCAGTTTTACAGGGGGAGGTCAGCCCCAGCATTTT.

The J gene is TRBJ2-1, the V gene TRBV5-1, with D unclear. This CDR3 region has 13 residues. The V gene's germline CDR1 is SGHRS and CDR2 YFSETQ. V lost 0 bases to trimming and J lost 3 bases, with 4 bases between them. DNA of the CDR3: TGCGCCAGCAGCTTGGCTCTCTACAATGAGCAGTTCTTC. It encodes CASSLALYNEQFF. The complete variable domain, with remaining parts taken from reference TRBV5-1 and TRBJ2-1, reads KAGVTQTPRYLIKTRGQQVTLSCSPISGHRSVSWYQQTPGQGLQFLFEYFSETQRNKGNFPGRFSGRQFSNSRSEMNVSTLELGDSALYLCASSLALYNEQFFGPGTRLTVL.

This clone was recorded once. The V and J genes are TRBV4-1 and TRBJ2-7; no clear D. Looked up from germline, CDR1 is MGHRA and CDR2 is YSYEKL. CDR3 length: 17 residues. V was trimmed by 0 bases and J by 0 bases, leaving 15 bases between them. The CDR3 here is CASSQENSLGSSYEQYF. Written as DNA, the CDR3 is TGCGCCAGCAGCCAAGAGAATAGCCTGGGCAGCTCCTACGAGCAGTACTTC.

This clone was found a few times. This chain links TRBV19 with TRBJ2-1; the D gene is possibly TRBD2 (6 bases). Trimming left V 7 bases short and J 6 bases short, with 13 bases between. CDR3 length: 13 amino acids. In germline, CDR1 is LNHDA, CDR2 SQIVND (reference sequence). The CDR3 DNA sequence: TGTGCCAGTACCGCTTCGACTAGCAATGAGCAGTTCTTC. Translated: CASTASTSNEQFF.